The 8 T cell receptor beta chains listed next were all sequenced from one sample in a study of blood T cell repertoires in COVID-19. TCRdb keeps only in-frame clones here, not all; method: immunoSEQ multiplex PCR. The table shows about 78,000 clones, with around nine tenths occurring only once. Specimen: peripheral blood. The origin of the receptors is an elderly woman with acute or convalescent COVID-19.

This clone was seen just once. The chain combines TRBV15 with TRBJ2-6, with 7 bases identical to TRBD1. V gave up 3 bases and J gave up 0 bases; unmatched junction bases: 8. The CDR3 is 18 amino acids. Germline V gene lookup returns CDR1 LNHNV and CDR2 YYDKDF (reference sequence). CDR3 in amino acids: CATSRPDRWSSGANVLTF. DNA of the CDR3: TGTGCCACCAGCAGGCCGGACAGGTGGAGCTCTGGGGCCAACGTCCTGACTTTC.

The rearrangement uses TRBV7-2 and TRBJ2-2, with 9 bases identical to TRBD2. The CDR3 is made up of 17 amino acids. J was trimmed by 6 bases and V by 1 base; bases with no gene match: 9. Germline CDR1 and CDR2: SGHTA and FQGNSA. The CDR3 nucleotides read TGTGCCAGCAGCTTAGTACCCGGGACTAGCAGGTCCGGGGAGCTGTTTTTT. Residues: CASSLVPGTSRSGELFF.

The chain is built from TRBV25-1 and TRBJ1-3; 9 positions match TRBD1. With 4 bases clipped from V and 8 bases from J, the junction kept 6 bases outside the gene matches. In germline, CDR1 is MGHDK, CDR2 SYGVNS. The CDR3 loop spans 14 amino acids. The CDR3 is CASSGQGVRDTIYF. For the CDR3, the DNA is TGTGCCAGCAGTGGACAGGGGGTCCGAGACACCATATATTTT. The full variable domain, its missing parts supplied by reference TRBV25-1 and TRBJ1-3, is EADIYQTPRYLVIGTGKKITLECSQTMGHDKMYWYQQDPGMELHLIHYSYGVNSTEKGDLSSESTVSRIRTEHFPLTLESARPSHTSQYLCASSGQGVRDTIYFGEGSWLTVV.

The J gene is TRBJ2-3, the V gene TRBV24-1; 9 bases agree with TRBD1. The CDR3 runs to 15 residues. The germline V gene has CDR1 KGHDR and CDR2 SFDVKD. After removal of 9 bases from V and 1 base from J, the junction contained 7 bases not matched to a gene. The CDR3 bases are TGTGCCACCGGGGACCGGGACAGGGGCACAGATACGCAGTATTTT. Amino acid sequence: CATGDRDRGTDTQYF.

The J gene is TRBJ1-5, the V gene TRBV10-3; D is possibly TRBD1 (5 bases). Per the germline V gene, CDR1 is ENHRY and CDR2 is SYGVKD. The CDR3 spans 16 residues. V was shortened by 3 bases and J by 0 bases, with 12 bases between the two germline ends. In nucleotides, the CDR3 is TGTGCCATCAGTGACGTGGCAGGACATAGCAATCAGCCCCAGCATTTT. This sequence encodes CAISDVAGHSNQPQHF.

This chain uses TRBV18 with TRBJ2-2; 9 nucleotides align to TRBD1. The length of the CDR3 is 15 residues. V dropped 2 bases and J dropped 6; count of bases not matched to a gene: 4. In germline, CDR1 is KGHSH, CDR2 LQKENI. The CDR3 protein is CASSPGTGTAGELFF. The CDR3 DNA reads TGTGCCAGCTCACCAGGGACAGGGACGGCCGGGGAGCTGTTTTTT.

The CDR3 region is CASSQAQGATGELFF. The CDR3 DNA reads as TGTGCCAGCAGCCAAGCCCAGGGGGCAACCGGGGAGCTGTTTTTT. The chain links TRBV4-2 to TRBJ2-2, with 8 bases fitting TRBD1. There are 15 residues in the CDR3. With V trimmed by 1 base and J by 5 bases, 3 bases remained unmatched. The V gene's germline CDR1 is LGHNA and CDR2 YNFKEQ.

The chain couples TRBV4-1 to TRBJ1-4, with TRBD1 as a possible D gene (6 bases). This CDR3 is 14 amino acids long. The germline gives CDR1 MGHRA, CDR2 YSYEKL. V was clipped by 6 bases and J by 12 bases, with 20 bases between them. DNA for the CDR3: TGCGCCAGCAGTCCAGGCAACAGGGTAACGCAACTGTTTTTT. It specifies CASSPGNRVTQLFF.